The next 8 T cell receptor beta chains were all read from a single sample in a study of preoperative IRX-2 immunotherapy in early breast cancer. The treatment was: preoperative locoregional IRX-2 cytokine immunotherapy. Sequencing was performed with immunoSEQ multiplex PCR; in TCRdb, only in-frame clones are kept and a portion is missing. This table holds around 43,000 clones, approximately 80% found once. Here the sequenced sample was tumor tissue, taken after IRX-2 immunotherapy. These receptors all stem from a human donor with breast cancer.

J is TRBJ2-7 and V is TRBV18; the D call may be TRBD1 or TRBD2 (5 bases each). The V gene lost 3 bases and the J gene lost 3 bases, with 9 bases spanning the gap. This CDR3 has 13 residues. Germline CDR1 is KGHSH and CDR2 is LQKENI. CDR3 residues: CASSPGGIYEQYF. CDR3 in DNA: TGTGCCAGCTCACCTGGGGGAATCTACGAGCAGTACTTC.

The chain recombines TRBV5-1 with TRBJ1-1, with 8 positions matching TRBD1. The CDR3 is made up of 15 amino acids. Germline-derived CDR1 and CDR2 are SGHRS and YFSETQ. Losses at the gene ends were 3 bases for V and 7 bases for J; bases not matched to a gene: 11. The CDR3 protein is CASSSENGQGFEAFF. The CDR3 coding sequence is TGCGCCAGCAGCTCGGAGAACGGACAGGGATTTGAAGCTTTCTTT.

Note on this clone: At one end the junction does not follow the germline gene, possibly because of a read error. The V gene is TRBV5-1, the J gene TRBJ2-6; 7 nucleotides align to TRBD2. The length of the CDR3 is 15 residues. The V gene's germline CDR1 is SGHRS and CDR2 YFSETQ. CDR3 amino acids: CASSRGGSGANILTF. The CDR3 region has the DNA TGCGCCAGCAGCCGGGGAGGGTCTGGGGCCAACATCCTGACTTTC.

The CDR3 protein is CASSVSGAYNEQFF. The CDR3 DNA follows: TGTGCCAGCAGCGTATCGGGGGCCTACAATGAGCAGTTCTTC. The V call is TRBV7-4, the J call TRBJ2-1, with D possibly TRBD2 on 6 matching bases. The CDR3 extends over 14 amino acids. V was pared by 5 bases and J by 2 bases, with 10 bases between. CDR1 and CDR2 (germline): SGHVT, SQSDAQ.

The gene calls are TRBV9 and TRBJ1-2, with TRBD1 matching over 7 bases. This CDR3 has 14 amino acids. Unmatched junction bases numbered 4, after V lost 5 bases and J lost 0 bases. Germline CDR1 and CDR2: SGDLS and YYNGEE. CDR3 nucleotide sequence: TGTGCCAGCAGGGCAGGGGGTACTAACTATGGCTACACCTTC. The encoded protein is CASRAGGTNYGYTF. Combining the CDR3 with reference TRBV9 and TRBJ1-2 gives the whole variable domain DSGVTQTPKHLITATGQRVTLRCSPRSGDLSVYWYQQSLDQGLQFLIQYYNGEERAKGNILERFSAQQFPDLHSELNLSSLELGDSALYFCASRAGGTNYGYTFGSGTRLTVV.

The CDR3 here is CASSPQWIVNPHF. CDR3 nucleotides: TGTGCCAGTAGCCCACAATGGATCGTAAACCCGCATTTT. V is TRBV19 and J is TRBJ1-5, with D unclear. In germline, CDR1 is LNHDA, CDR2 SQIVND (reference sequence). The CDR3 runs 13 residues. Trimming cost V 6 bases and J 15 bases, with 21 bases left between them.

The rearrangement links TRBV18 to TRBJ1-1; D remains ambiguous. V was cut by 4 bases and J by 1 base, with 13 bases left in between. CDR3 length equals 15 residues. In germline, CDR1 is KGHSH, CDR2 LQKENI. The chain's CDR3 is CASSQLQVQNTEAFF. CDR3 DNA: TGTGCCAGCTCACAACTGCAAGTACAGAACACTGAAGCTTTCTTT.

The rearrangement joins TRBV6-8 to TRBJ2-3, with D possibly called TRBD1 or TRBD2 (6 bases each). CDR1 is MNHGY and CDR2 is SAAAGT in the germline V gene. V lost 5 bases and J 2 bases, leaving 14 bases between the germline ends. The CDR3 runs to 15 residues. DNA for the CDR3: TGTGCCAGCAGTGACGGCGGGACACCCACAGATACGCAGTATTTT. This encodes CASSDGGTPTDTQYF.